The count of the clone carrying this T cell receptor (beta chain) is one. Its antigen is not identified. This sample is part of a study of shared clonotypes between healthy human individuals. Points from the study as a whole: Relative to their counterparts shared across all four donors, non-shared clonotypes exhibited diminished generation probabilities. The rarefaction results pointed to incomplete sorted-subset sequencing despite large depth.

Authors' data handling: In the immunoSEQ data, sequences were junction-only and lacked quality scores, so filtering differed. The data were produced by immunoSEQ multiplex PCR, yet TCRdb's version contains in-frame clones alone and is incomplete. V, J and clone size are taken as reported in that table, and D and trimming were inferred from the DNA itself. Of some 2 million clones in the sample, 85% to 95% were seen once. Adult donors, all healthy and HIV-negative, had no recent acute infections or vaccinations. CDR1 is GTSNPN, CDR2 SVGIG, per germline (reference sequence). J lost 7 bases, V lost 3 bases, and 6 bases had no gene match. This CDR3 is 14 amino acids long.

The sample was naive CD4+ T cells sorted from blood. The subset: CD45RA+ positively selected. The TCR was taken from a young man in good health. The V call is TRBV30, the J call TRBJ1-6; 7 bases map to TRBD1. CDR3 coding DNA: TGTGCCTGGAGAGGGGGCAGAGTAAATTCACCCCTCCACTTT. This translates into CAWRGGRVNSPLHF.